This T cell receptor beta chain was sequenced for a study of blood T cell repertoires in COVID-19. Germline V gene sequence: CDR1 MNHEY, CDR2 SVGAGI. The V end lost 10 bases, the J end lost 0 bases, and 12 bases lay between the germline ends. CDR3 length: 13 residues. The data were produced by immunoSEQ multiplex PCR, yet TCRdb's version contains in-frame clones alone and is incomplete. The sample records roughly 180,000 clones, around 95% being singletons. The sequencing input was peripheral blood. The source is a man aged 25 to 40 with COVID-19, enrolled during active disease. The chain recombines TRBV6-5 with TRBJ1-2; no firm D call. The CDR3 loop reads CATFAASNYGYTF. The CDR3 coding sequence is TGTGCCACCTTCGCGGCTTCTAACTATGGCTACACCTTC.